This TCR beta chain was observed in a study of OX40 agonist ivuxolimab in advanced cancers. Study in general: Patients received the agonistic anti-OX40 (CD134) antibody ivuxolimab. Prior anti-PD-1, anti-PD-L1 or anti-CTLA-4 therapy was allowed; approximately 40% had some. Six ivuxolimab dose levels, 0.01 to 10 mg/kg, were given intravenously every 2 weeks.

V dropped 2 bases and J dropped 4 bases, with 14 bases sitting between them. Germline V lookup: CDR1 SGHTA, CDR2 FQGTGA. The CDR3 totals 15 residues. Sequencing used immunoSEQ multiplex PCR; TCRdb keeps in-frame clones, though not all of them. The sample has tens of thousands of clones, more than 85% seen once; the top ten hold roughly 1.5%. This clone was detected once. The clonotype was recovered from an adult with an advanced solid tumor such as melanoma, head and neck, liver or kidney cancer. The J gene is TRBJ1-1, the V gene TRBV7-3, with D possibly matching TRBD1 (5 bases). The sample consisted of CD4+ or CD8+ T cells sorted from blood, taken in a trial of the OX40 agonist ivuxolimab. The CDR3 DNA sequence: TGTGCCAGCAGCTTACACGGCAGGGTGGGCACTGAAGCTTTCTTT. The encoded protein is CASSLHGRVGTEAFF.